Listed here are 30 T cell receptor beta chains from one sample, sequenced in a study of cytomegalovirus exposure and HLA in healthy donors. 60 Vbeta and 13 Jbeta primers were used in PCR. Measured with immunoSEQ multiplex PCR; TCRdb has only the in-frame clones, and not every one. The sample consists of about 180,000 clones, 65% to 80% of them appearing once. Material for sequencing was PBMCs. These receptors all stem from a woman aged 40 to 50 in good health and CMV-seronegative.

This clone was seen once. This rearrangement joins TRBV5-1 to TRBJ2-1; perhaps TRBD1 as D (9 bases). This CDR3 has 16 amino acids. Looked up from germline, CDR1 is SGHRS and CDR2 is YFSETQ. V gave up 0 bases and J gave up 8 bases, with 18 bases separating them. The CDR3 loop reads CASSLAGGTGYDEQFF. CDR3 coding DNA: TGCGCCAGCAGCTTGGCGGGGGGGACAGGGTATGATGAGCAGTTCTTC.

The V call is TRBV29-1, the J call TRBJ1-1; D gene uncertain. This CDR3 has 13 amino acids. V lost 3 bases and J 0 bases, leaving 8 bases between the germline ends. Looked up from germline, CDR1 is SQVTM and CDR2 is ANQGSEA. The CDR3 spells CSVDPLMNTEAFF. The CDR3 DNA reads TGCAGCGTTGATCCTTTAATGAACACTGAAGCTTTCTTT.

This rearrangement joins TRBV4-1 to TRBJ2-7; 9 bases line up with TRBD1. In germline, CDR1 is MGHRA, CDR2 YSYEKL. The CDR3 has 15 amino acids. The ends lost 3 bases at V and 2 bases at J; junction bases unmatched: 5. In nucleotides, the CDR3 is TGCGCCAGCAGCCATCATGGACAGGGGACCTACGAGCAGTACTTC. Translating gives CASSHHGQGTYEQYF.

CDR3 amino acids: CATMRIPNEQFF. CDR3 coding DNA: TGTGCCACCATGAGGATCCCGAATGAGCAGTTCTTC. The V and J genes are TRBV19 and TRBJ2-1; D unclear. V was pared by 10 bases and J by 7 bases, with 14 bases between. Germline CDR1 reads LNHDA; CDR2 reads SQIVND (reference sequence). The CDR3 consists of 12 residues.

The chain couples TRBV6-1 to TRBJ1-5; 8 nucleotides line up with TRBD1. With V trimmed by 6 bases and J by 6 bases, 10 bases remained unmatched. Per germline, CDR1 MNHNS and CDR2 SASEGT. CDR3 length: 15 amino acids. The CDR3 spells CASRPQGAQGQPQHF. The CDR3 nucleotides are TGTGCCAGCAGGCCCCAGGGGGCGCAGGGTCAGCCCCAGCATTTT.

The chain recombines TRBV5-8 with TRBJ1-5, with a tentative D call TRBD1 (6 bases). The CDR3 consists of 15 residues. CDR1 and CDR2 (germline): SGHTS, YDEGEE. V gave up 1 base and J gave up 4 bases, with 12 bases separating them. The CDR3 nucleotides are TGTGCCAGCAGCTTGCGTGGGGGGGCGAATCAGCCCCAGCATTTT. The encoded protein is CASSLRGGANQPQHF.

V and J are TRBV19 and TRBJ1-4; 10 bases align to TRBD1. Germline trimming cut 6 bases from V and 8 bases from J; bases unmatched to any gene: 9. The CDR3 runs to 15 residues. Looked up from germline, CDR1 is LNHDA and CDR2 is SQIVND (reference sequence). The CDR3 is CASRQPGQGLEKLFF. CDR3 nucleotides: TGTGCCAGTAGGCAACCGGGACAGGGGCTCGAAAAACTGTTTTTT.

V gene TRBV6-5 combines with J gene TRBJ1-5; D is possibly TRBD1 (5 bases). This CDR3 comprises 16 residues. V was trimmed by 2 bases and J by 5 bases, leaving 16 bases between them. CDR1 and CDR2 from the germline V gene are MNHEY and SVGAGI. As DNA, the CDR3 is TGTGCCAGCAGTTACGTCAGGCAGGGCTTGTATCAGCCCCAGCATTTT. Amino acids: CASSYVRQGLYQPQHF.

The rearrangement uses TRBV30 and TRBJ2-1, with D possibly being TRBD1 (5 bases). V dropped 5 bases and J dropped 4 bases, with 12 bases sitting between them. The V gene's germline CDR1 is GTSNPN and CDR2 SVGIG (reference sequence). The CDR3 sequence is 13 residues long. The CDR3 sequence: CAWYSTEYNEQFF. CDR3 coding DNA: TGTGCCTGGTACTCGACAGAGTACAATGAGCAGTTCTTC.

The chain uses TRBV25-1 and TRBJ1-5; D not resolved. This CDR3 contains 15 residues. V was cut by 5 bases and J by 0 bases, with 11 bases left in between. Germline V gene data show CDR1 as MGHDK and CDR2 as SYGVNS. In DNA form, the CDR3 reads TGTGCCAGCAGTCCGAGGGTGGATAGCAATCAGCCCCAGCATTTT. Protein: CASSPRVDSNQPQHF.

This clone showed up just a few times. This CDR3 is CAWSRRSEAFF. CDR3 DNA sequence: TGTGCCTGGAGTCGGCGGAGTGAAGCTTTCTTT. The chain employs TRBV30 and TRBJ1-1; no clear D. This CDR3 contains 11 residues. Germline V gene lookup returns CDR1 GTSNPN and CDR2 SVGIG (reference sequence). The V and J ends lost 2 bases and 7 bases respectively, with 8 bases between them.

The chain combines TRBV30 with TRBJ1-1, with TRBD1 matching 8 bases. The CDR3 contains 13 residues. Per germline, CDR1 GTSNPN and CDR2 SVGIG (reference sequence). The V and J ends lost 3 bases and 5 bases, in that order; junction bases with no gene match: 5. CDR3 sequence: CAWRTGGMTEAFF. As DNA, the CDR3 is TGTGCCTGGAGAACAGGGGGGATGACTGAAGCTTTCTTT.

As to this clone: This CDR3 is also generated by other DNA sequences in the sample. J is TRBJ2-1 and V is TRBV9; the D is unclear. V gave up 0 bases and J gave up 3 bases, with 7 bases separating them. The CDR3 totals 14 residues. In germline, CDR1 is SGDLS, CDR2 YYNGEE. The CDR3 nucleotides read TGTGCCAGCAGCGTAGCGGGTAGCTACAATGAGCAGTTCTTC. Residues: CASSVAGSYNEQFF.

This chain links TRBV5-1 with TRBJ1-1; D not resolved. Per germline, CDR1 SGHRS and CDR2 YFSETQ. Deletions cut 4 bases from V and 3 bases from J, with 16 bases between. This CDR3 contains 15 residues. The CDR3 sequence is CASSPRALDYTEAFF. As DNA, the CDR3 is TGCGCCAGCAGCCCTCGGGCCCTGGACTACACTGAAGCTTTCTTT.

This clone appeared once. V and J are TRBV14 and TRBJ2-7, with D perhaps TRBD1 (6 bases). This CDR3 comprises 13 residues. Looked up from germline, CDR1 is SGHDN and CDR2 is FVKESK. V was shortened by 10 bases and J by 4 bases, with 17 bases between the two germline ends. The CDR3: CATQQGGRYEQYF. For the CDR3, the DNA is TGTGCCACCCAACAGGGTGGTAGATACGAGCAGTACTTC.

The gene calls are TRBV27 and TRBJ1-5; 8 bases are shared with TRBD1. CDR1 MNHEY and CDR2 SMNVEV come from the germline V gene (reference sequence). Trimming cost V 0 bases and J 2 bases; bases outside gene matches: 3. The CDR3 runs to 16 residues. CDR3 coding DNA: TGTGCCAGCAGTTTATCTAACAGGGGGGGCAATCAGCCCCAGCATTTT. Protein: CASSLSNRGGNQPQHF.

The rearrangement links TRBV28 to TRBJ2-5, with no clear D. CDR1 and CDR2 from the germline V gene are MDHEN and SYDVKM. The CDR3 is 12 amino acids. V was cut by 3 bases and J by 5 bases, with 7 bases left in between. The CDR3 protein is CASSFPMETQYF. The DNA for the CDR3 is TGTGCCAGCAGTTTCCCAATGGAGACCCAGTACTTC.

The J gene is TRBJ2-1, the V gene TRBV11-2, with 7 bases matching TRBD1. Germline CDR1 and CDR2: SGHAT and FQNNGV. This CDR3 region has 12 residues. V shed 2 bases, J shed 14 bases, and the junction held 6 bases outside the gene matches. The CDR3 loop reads CASSLTGVGKFF. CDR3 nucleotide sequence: TGTGCCAGCAGCTTAACAGGGGTGGGGAAGTTCTTC.

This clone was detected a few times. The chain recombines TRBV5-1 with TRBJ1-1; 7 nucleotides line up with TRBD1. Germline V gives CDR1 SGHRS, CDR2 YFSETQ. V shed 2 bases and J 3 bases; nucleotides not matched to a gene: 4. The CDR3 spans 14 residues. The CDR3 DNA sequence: TGCGCCAGCAGCTTCCGGGACAGTTACACTGAAGCTTTCTTT. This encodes CASSFRDSYTEAFF.

The CDR3 bases are TGTGCCAGCGGGATCGGGGACTACGAGCAGTACTTC. It encodes CASGIGDYEQYF. This rearrangement joins TRBV6-1 to TRBJ2-7, with D perhaps TRBD2 (5 bases). Per the germline V gene, CDR1 is MNHNS and CDR2 is SASEGT. The CDR3 loop spans 12 amino acids. Trimming took 8 bases from V and 3 from J, leaving 11 bases between them.

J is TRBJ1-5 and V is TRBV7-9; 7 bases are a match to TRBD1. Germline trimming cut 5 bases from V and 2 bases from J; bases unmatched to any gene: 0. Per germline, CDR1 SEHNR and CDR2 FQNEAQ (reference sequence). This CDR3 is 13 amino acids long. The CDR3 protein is CASSGQGNQPQHF. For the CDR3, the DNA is TGTGCCAGCAGCGGACAGGGCAATCAGCCCCAGCATTTT.

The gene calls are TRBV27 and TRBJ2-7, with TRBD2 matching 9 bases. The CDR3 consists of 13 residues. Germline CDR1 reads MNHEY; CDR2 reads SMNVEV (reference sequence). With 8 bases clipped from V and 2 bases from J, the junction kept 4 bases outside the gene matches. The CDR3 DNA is TGTGCCAGCCGTAGCGGGAGTGCCTACGAGCAGTACTTC. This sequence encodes CASRSGSAYEQYF.

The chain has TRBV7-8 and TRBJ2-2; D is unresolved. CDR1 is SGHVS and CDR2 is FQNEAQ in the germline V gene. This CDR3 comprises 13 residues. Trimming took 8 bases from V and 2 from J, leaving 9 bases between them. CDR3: CASGLSNTGELFF. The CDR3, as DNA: TGTGCCAGCGGGCTGTCAAACACCGGGGAGCTGTTTTTT.

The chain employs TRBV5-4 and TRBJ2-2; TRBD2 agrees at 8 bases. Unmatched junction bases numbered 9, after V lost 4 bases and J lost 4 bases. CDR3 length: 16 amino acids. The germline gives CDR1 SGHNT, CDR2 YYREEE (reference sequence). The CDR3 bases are TGTGCCAGCAGCCCACGTCGGGGACTAGTCACCGGGGAGCTGTTTTTT. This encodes CASSPRRGLVTGELFF.

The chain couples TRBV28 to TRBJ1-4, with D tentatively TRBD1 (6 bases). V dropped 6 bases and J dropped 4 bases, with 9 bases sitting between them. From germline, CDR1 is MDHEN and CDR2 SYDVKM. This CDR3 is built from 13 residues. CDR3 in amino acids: CASRRQVNEKLFF. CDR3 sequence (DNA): TGTGCCAGCAGGAGACAGGTTAATGAAAAACTGTTTTTT. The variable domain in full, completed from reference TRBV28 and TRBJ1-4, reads DVKVTQSSRYLVKRTGEKVFLECVQDMDHENMFWYRQDPGLGLRLIYFSYDVKMKEKGDIPEGYSVSREKKERFSLILESASTNQTSMYLCASRRQVNEKLFFGSGTQLSVL.

The CDR3 is CASRTPQGTEAFF. CDR3 in DNA: TGCGCCAGCAGGACCCCACAGGGTACTGAAGCTTTCTTT. This chain joins TRBV10-2 and TRBJ1-1; D is possibly TRBD1 (6 bases). With 6 bases removed from V and 5 bases from J, the gap between germline ends came to 13 bases. The germline gives CDR1 WSHSY, CDR2 SAAADI. The CDR3 sequence is 13 residues long.

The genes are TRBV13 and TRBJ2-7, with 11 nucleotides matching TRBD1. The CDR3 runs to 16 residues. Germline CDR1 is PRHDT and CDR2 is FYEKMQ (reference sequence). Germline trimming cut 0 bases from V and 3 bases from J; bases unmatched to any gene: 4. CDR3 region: CASSLGSGTGGYEQYF. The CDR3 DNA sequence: TGTGCCAGCAGCTTAGGTTCTGGGACAGGGGGCTACGAGCAGTACTTC.

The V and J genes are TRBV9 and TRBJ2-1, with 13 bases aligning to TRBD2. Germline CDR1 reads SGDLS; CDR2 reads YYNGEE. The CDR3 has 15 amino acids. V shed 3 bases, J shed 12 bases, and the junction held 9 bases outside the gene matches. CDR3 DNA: TGTGCCAGCAGCGCGGGGGGGGGACTAGCGGGAACGCAGTTCTTC. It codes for CASSAGGGLAGTQFF.

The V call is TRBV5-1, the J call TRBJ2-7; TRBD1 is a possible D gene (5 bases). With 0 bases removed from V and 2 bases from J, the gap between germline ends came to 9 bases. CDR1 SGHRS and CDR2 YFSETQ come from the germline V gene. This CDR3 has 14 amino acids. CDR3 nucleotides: TGCGCCAGCAGCTTGGGGGGCGGACCCTACGAGCAGTACTTC. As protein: CASSLGGGPYEQYF.

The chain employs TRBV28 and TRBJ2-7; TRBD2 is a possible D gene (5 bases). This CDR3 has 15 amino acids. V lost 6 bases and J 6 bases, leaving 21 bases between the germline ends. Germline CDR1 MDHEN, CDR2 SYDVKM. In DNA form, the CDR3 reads TGTGCCAGCAGCCCAAGTGGTCCGGGGTTCGGCGAGCAGTACTTC. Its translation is CASSPSGPGFGEQYF.